Here is one T cell receptor beta chain with its context. These data originate in a study of blood T cell repertoires in COVID-19. Study as a whole: COVID-19 samples, acute and convalescent, were from the United States, Italy and Spain. The analysed material was cDNA or gDNA that came from T cells, B-cell-depleted T cells, or PBMCs.

The authors' processing: Reference gene primer amplification in the assay estimated nucleated cell counts. Sequencing was performed with immunoSEQ multiplex PCR; in TCRdb, only in-frame clones are kept and a portion is missing. V and J calls plus clone size are reproduced from that table; the DNA served to infer D and trimming. The sample has over 40,000 clones; roughly 90% are singletons. CDR3 length: 16 residues. After removal of 2 bases from V and 5 bases from J, the junction contained 8 bases not matched to a gene. The germline V gene encodes CDR1 MNHEY and CDR2 SVGAGI. Sample: peripheral blood. This TCR came from a woman older than 75 with acute or convalescent COVID-19. V gene TRBV6-5 combines with J gene TRBJ1-1, with 10 bases matching TRBD1. CDR3 nucleotides: TGTGCCAGCAGTTACCTCCGGACAGGGGGAGGGACTGAAGCTTTCTTT. As protein: CASSYLRTGGGTEAFF.